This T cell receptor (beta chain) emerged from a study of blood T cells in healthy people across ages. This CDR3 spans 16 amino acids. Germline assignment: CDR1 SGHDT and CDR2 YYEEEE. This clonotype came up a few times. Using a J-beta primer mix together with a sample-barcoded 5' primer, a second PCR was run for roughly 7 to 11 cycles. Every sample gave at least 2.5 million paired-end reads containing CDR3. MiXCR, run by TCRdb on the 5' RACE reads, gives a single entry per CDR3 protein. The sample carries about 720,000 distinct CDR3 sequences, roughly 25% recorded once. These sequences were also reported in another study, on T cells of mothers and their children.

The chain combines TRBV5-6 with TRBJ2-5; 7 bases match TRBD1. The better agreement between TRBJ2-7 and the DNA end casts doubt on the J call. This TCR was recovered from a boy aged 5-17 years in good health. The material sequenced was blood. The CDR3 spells CASSWRTGMSSYEQYF. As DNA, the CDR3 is TGTGCCAGCAGCTGGAGGACAGGTATGAGCTCCTACGAGCAGTACTTC.